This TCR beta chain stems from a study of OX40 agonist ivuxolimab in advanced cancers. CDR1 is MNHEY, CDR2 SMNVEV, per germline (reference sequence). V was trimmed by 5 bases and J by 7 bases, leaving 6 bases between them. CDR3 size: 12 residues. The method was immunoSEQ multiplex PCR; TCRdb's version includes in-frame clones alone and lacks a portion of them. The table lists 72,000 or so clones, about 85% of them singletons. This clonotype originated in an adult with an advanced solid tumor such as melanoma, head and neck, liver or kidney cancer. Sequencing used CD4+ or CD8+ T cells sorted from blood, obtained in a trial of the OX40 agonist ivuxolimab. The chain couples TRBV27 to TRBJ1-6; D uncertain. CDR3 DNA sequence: TGTGCCAGCAGTCCTTACAATTCACCCCTCCACTTT. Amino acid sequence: CASSPYNSPLHF.